This TCR beta chain was obtained from a study of blood T cells in healthy people across ages. The CDR3 contains 13 residues. V was trimmed by 6 bases and J by 0 bases, leaving 9 bases between them. CDR1 and CDR2 from the germline V gene are MDHEN and SYDVKM. The use of a sample-barcoded 5' primer and a J-beta primer mix characterized a second PCR of about 7 to 12 cycles. TCRdb re-derived calls from the 5' RACE reads in MiXCR, one entry per CDR3 protein. The sample carries about 1.1 million distinct CDR3 sequences, approximately 38% recorded once. The TCR was taken from a man aged 18 to 30 in good health. The rearrangement uses TRBV28 and TRBJ2-7; no clear D gene. Sequenced: blood. CDR3 DNA sequence: TGTGCCAGCAGGGACCCTAGCTCCTACGAGCAGTACTTC. This translates into CASRDPSSYEQYF.